Included here is one TCR beta chain sequence, with context. Its antigen is still unknown. The source of the sample is a study of T cells in narcolepsy. Study-wide background: Donors had narcolepsy type 1 or type 2, or were healthy controls. Study-wide results and caveats: Some memory CD4+ repertoires had no autoreactive clone sequences. Blood of same and different patients, but not healthy controls, reportedly held recurring autoreactive clonotypes. Comparing one patient's CSF and blood CD4+ clonotypes highlighted HCRT- and TRIB2-specific autoreactive clonotypes.

The CDR3 consists of 11 residues. The V gene lost 8 bases and the J gene lost 3 bases, with 5 bases spanning the gap. CDR1 is ENHRY and CDR2 is SYGVKD in the germline V gene. TCRdb's copy holds only in-frame clones and misses some; the assay was immunoSEQ multiplex PCR. Here the sample spans approximately 31,000 clones, 78% being singletons. This receptor was identified in a human donor with narcolepsy. This rearrangement joins TRBV10-3 to TRBJ1-5; D not resolved. Sequenced input: CD45RA- memory CD4+ T cells from PBMCs. The CDR3, as DNA: TGTGCCATCGGATTCAATCAGCCCCAGCATTTT. It yields the protein CAIGFNQPQHF.